This TCR beta chain was identified during a study of blood T cell repertoires in COVID-19. Produced via immunoSEQ multiplex PCR; TCRdb's table is partial and in-frame only. Among roughly 150,000 clones listed, 81% were seen once. Which cohort a participant joined came from the clinical history participants gave. CDR1 MNHEY and CDR2 SMNVEV come from the germline V gene (reference sequence). The ends lost 2 bases at V and 0 bases at J; junction bases unmatched: 8. This CDR3 is built from 17 residues. The sequence was collected from a woman in her forties with acute COVID-19. Source material: PBMCs or T cells enriched from blood (not recorded which). The gene calls are TRBV27 and TRBJ1-2, with 8 positions matching TRBD1. CDR3 DNA: TGTGCCAGCAGTTTACGGGCAGGGGGCGGTTCTAACTATGGCTACACCTTC. Translated, it gives CASSLRAGGGSNYGYTF.